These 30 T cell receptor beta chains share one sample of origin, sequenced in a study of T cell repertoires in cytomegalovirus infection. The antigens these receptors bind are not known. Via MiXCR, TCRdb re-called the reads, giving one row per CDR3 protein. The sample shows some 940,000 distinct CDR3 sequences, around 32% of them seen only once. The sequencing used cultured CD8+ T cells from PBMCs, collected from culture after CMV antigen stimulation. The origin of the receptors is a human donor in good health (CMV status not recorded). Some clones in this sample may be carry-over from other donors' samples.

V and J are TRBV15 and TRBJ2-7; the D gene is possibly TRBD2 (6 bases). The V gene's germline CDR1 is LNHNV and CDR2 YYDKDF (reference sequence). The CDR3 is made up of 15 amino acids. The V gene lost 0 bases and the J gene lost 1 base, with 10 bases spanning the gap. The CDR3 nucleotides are TGTGCCACCAGCAGAGAGAGGGGACTTTCCTACGAGCAGTACTTC. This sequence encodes CATSRERGLSYEQYF.

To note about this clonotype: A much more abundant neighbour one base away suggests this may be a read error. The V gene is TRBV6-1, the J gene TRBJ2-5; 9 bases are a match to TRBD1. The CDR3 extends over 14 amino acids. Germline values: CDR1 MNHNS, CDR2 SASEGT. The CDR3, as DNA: TGTGTCAGCTTGGGACAGGGTTGGCAAGAGACCCAGTACTTC. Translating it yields CVSLGQGWQETQYF.

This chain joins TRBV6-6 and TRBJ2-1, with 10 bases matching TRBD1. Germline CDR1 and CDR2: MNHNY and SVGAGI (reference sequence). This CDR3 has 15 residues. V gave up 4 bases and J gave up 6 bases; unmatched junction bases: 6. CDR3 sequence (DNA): TGTGCCAGCAGTTGGCAGGGGACAGGGGCCAATGAGCAGTTCTTC. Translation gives CASSWQGTGANEQFF.

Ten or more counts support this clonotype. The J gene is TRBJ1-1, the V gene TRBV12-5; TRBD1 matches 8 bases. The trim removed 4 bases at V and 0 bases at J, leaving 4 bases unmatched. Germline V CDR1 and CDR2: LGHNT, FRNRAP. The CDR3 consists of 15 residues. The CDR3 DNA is TGTGCTAGTGGTTCAGGGGGCCTGGTGAACACTGAAGCTTTCTTT. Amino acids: CASGSGGLVNTEAFF.

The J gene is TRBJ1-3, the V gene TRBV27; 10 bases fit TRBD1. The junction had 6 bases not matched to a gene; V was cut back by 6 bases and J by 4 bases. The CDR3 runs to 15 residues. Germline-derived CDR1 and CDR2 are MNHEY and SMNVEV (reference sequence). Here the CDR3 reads CASSLGTGDGNTIYF. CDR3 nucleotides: TGTGCCAGCAGCCTAGGGACAGGGGACGGAAACACCATATATTTT.

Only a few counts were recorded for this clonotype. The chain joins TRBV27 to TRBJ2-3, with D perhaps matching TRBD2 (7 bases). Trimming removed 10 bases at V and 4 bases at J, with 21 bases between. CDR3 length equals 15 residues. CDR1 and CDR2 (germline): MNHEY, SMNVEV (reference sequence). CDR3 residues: CATNVRGGAADTQYF. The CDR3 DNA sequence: TGTGCCACAAACGTTAGGGGGGGGGCAGCAGATACGCAGTATTTT.

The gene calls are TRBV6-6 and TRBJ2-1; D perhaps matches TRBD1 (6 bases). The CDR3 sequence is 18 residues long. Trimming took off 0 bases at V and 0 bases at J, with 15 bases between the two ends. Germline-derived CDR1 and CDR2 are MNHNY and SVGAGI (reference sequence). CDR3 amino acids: CASSYSGREGGSYNEQFF. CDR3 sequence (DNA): TGTGCCAGCAGTTACTCGGGCAGGGAAGGGGGCTCCTACAATGAGCAGTTCTTC.

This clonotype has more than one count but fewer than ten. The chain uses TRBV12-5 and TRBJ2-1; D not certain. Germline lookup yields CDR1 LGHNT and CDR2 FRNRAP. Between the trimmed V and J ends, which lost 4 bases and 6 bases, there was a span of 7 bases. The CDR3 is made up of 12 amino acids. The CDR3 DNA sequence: TGTGCTAGTGGTTCATACCCCAATGAGCAGTTCTTC. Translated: CASGSYPNEQFF.

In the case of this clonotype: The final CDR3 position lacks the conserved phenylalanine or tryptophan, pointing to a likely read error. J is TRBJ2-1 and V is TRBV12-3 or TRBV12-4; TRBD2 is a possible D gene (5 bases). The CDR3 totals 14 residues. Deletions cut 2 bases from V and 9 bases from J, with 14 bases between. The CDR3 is CASSLSAGLSEQFS. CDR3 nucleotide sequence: TGTGCCAGCAGTTTATCGGCAGGACTTAGTGAGCAGTTCTCC.

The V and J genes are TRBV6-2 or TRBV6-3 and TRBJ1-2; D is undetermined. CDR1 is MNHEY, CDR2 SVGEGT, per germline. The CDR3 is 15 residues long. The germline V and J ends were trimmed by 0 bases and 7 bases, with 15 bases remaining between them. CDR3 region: CASSYSNEDGVGYTF. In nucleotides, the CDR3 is TGTGCCAGCAGTTACTCGAATGAGGACGGCGTTGGCTACACCTTC.

This CDR3 reads CASSSPGGTNTEAFF. CDR3 nucleotides: TGTGCCAGCAGCTCCCCGGGAGGGACAAACACTGAAGCTTTCTTT. V is TRBV7-6 and J is TRBJ1-1, with D perhaps matching TRBD1 (6 bases). Trimming took off 4 bases at V and 2 bases at J, with 14 bases between the two ends. The germline CDR1 and CDR2 sequences are SGHVS and FNYEAQ. The CDR3 sequence is 15 residues long.

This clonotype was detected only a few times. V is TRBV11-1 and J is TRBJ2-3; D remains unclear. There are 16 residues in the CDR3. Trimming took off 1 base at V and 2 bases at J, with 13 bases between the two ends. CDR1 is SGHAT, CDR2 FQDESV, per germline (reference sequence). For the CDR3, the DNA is TGTGCCAGCAGCTTAGTTGGAACCTCTCCCACAGATACGCAGTATTTT. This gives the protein CASSLVGTSPTDTQYF.

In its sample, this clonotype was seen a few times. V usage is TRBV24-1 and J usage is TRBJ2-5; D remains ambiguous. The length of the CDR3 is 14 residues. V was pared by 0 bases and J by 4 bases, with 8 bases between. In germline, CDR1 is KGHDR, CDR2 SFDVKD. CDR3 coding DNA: TGTGCCACCAGTGATTTGGCTGACCTAGAGACCCAGTACTTC. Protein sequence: CATSDLADLETQYF.

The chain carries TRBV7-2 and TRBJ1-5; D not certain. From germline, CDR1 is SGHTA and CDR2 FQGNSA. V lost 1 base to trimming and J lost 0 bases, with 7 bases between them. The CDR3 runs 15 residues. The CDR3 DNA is TGTGCCAGCAGCTTAGTAGAGGGTAGCAATCAGCCCCAGCATTTT. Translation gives CASSLVEGSNQPQHF.

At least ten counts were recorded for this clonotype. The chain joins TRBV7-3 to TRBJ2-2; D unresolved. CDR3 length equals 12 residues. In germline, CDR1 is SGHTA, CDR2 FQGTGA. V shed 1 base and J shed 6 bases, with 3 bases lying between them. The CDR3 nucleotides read TGTGCCAGCAGCTTAAGGTCCGGGGAGCTGTTTTTT. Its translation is CASSLRSGELFF.

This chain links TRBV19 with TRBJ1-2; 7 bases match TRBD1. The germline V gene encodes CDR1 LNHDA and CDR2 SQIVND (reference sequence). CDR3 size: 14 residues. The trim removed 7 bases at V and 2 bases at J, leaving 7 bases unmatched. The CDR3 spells CASTAGRGNYGYTF. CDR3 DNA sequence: TGTGCCAGTACGGCCGGCAGGGGGAACTATGGCTACACCTTC.

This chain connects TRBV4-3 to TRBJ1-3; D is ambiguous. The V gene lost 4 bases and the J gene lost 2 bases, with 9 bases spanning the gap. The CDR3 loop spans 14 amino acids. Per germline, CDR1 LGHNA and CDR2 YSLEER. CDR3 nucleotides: TGCGCCAGCAGCCCCCATAGGACTGGAAACACCATATATTTT. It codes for CASSPHRTGNTIYF.

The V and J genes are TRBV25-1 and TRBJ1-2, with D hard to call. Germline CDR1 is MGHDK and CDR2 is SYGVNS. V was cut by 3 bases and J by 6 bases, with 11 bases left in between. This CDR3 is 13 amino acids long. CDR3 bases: TGTGCCAGCAGTGATACCAAGCGGCATGGCTACACCTTC. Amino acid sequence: CASSDTKRHGYTF.

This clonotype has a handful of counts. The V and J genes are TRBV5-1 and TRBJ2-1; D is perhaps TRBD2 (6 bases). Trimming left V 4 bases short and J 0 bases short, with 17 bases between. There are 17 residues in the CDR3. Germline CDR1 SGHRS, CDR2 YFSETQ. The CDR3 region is CASSPGVAESSYNEQFF. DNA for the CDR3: TGCGCCAGCAGCCCGGGAGTAGCGGAATCCTCCTACAATGAGCAGTTCTTC.

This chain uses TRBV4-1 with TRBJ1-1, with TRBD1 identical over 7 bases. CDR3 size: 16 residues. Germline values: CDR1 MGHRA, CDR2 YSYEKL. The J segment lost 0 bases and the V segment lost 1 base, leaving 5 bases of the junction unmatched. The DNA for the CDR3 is TGCGCCAGCAGCCAAGTCCGGGGACAGCTGAACACTGAAGCTTTCTTT. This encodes CASSQVRGQLNTEAFF.

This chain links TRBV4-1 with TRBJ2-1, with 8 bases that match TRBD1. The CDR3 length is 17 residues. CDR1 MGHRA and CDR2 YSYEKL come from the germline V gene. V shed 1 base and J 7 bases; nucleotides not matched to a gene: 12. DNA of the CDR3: TGCGCCAGCAGCCAAGTTTTAGCTCAGGACAGGGTAAATGAGCAGTTCTTC. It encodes CASSQVLAQDRVNEQFF.

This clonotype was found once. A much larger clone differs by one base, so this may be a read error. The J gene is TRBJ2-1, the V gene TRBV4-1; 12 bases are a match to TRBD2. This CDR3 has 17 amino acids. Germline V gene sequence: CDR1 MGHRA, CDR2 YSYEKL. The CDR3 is CTSSHPSGGASYNEQFF. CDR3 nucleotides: TGCACCAGCAGCCATCCTAGCGGGGGGGCCTCCTACAATGAGCAGTTCTTC.

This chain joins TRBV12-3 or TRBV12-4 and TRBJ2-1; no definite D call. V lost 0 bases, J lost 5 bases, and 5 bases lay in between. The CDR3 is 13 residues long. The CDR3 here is CASSLAVNNEQFF. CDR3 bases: TGTGCCAGCAGTTTAGCCGTCAACAATGAGCAGTTCTTC.

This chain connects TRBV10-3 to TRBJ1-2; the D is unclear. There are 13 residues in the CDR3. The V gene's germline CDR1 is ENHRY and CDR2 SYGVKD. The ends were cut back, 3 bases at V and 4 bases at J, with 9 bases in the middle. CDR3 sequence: CAISDSGTYGYTF. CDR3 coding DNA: TGTGCCATCAGTGACAGCGGTACCTATGGCTACACCTTC.

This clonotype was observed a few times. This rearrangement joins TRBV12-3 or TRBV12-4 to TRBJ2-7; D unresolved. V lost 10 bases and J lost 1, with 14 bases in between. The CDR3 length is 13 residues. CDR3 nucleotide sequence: TGTGCCACCCGAACTCCGGCGTCCTACGAGCAGTACTTC. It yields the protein CATRTPASYEQYF.

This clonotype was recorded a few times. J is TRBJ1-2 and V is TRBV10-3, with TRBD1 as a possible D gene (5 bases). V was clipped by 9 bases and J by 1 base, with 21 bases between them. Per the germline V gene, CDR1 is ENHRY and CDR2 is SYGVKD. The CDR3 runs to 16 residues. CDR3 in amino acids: CAIDSGQGGNNYGYTF. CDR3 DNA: TGTGCCATAGATTCTGGGCAGGGAGGGAATAACTATGGCTACACCTTC.

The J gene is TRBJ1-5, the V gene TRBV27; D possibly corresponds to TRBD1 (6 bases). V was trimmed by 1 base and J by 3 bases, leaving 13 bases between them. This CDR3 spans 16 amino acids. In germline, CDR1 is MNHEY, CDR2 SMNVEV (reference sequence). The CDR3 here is CASSLLGTMDNQPQHF. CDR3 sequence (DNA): TGTGCCAGCAGTTTATTGGGGACAATGGACAATCAGCCCCAGCATTTT.

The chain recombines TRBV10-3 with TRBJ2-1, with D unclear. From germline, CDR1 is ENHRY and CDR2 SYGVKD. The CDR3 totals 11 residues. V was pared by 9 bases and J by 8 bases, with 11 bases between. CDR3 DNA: TGTGCCATTTCCCCCGATGATGAGCAGTTCTTC. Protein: CAISPDDEQFF.

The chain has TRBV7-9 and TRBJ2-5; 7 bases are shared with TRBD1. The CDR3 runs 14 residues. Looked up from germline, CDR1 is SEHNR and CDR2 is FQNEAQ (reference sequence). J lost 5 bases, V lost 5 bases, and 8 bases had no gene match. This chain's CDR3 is CASSPGQLLETQYF. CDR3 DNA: TGTGCCAGCAGCCCGGGACAGTTGCTGGAGACCCAGTACTTC.

DNA of the CDR3: TGTGCCAGCAGTGTCTACAGGGGCGCCAAAAACATTCAGTACTTC. It translates to CASSVYRGAKNIQYF. The chain links TRBV6-6 to TRBJ2-4, with 7 bases matching TRBD1. Germline V CDR1 and CDR2: MNHNY, SVGAGI (reference sequence). V trimming: 5 bases; J trimming: 1 base; junction bases outside the gene matches: 5. The CDR3 extends over 15 amino acids.